This T cell receptor beta chain was identified in a study of neoadjuvant anti-PD-1 for oral cavity cancer. Produced via immunoSEQ multiplex PCR; TCRdb's table is partial and in-frame only. The repertoire holds approximately 15,000 clones, 60% to 75% seen once, with 2% to 2.5% in the top ten. For this clone: Its antigen remains unknown.

This CDR3 has 17 residues. Germline CDR1 is SGHVS and CDR2 is FNYEAQ. With 4 bases removed from V and 6 bases from J, the gap between germline ends came to 21 bases. General observations from the study: With three patients per group, TCR findings need larger cohorts.

Time point denoted: after neoadjuvant nivolumab, at surgical resection. The rearrangement joins TRBV7-6 to TRBJ2-2; possible D gene TRBD1, 6 bases. This sequence was found in a person aged 35 to 85 with oral cavity squamous cell carcinoma. Sequenced material: PBMCs, taken after nivolumab (anti-PD-1) treatment. The CDR3 DNA sequence: TGTGCCAGCAGCTATCACCGGGACAAGGGTACCGCCGGGGAGCTGTTTTTT. The encoded protein is CASSYHRDKGTAGELFF.